Listed below are T cell receptor beta chains from one sample, sequenced in a study of blood T cell repertoires in COVID-19. Clones were sequenced by immunoSEQ multiplex PCR, and TCRdb holds only the in-frame ones, with some missing. The sample lists 300,000 to 450,000 clones, approximately 77% occurring once. The material sequenced was peripheral blood. These receptors came from a human donor with acute or convalescent COVID-19. The donor label of this sample is uncertain. Each CDR3 is given with its conserved first and last residue. The D gene is left open where the match is weak. Size tells how often a clone was seen (once, few, many) or the class of an expanded clone, and some rows leave it out.

>TRBV5-4|TRBJ1-1|-|-
CASSFSKVGGDTEAFF
TGTGCCAGCAGCTTTTCAAAGGTCGGGGGAGACACTGAAGCTTTCTTT
>TRBV6-2/TRBV6-3|TRBJ2-5|TRBD2|-
CASSYDQAGVETQYF
TGTGCCAGCAGTTACGATCAGGCGGGAGTGGAGACCCAGTACTTC
>TRBV25-1|TRBJ1-5|-|many
CASSGGGGFNQPQHF
TGTGCCAGCAGTGGCGGTGGAGGCTTCAATCAGCCCCAGCATTTT
>TRBV18|TRBJ2-6|-|-
CASSPPGAYSGANVLTF
TGTGCCAGCTCACCACCGGGGGCCTACTCTGGGGCCAACGTCCTGACTTTC
>TRBV6-5|TRBJ1-1|-|-
CASTQVRYTEAFF
TGTGCCAGCACACAAGTGAGGTACACTGAAGCTTTCTTT
>TRBV5-6|TRBJ1-3|-|-
CASSFFGGSGNTIYF
TGTGCCAGCAGCTTTTTCGGGGGCTCTGGAAACACCATATATTTT
>TRBV13|TRBJ2-1|TRBD1|-
CASSFGTGNNEQFF
TGTGCCAGCAGCTTCGGGACAGGGAACAATGAGCAGTTCTTC
>TRBV6-6|TRBJ1-3|-|-
CASSTSRTIYF
TGTGCCAGCAGCACCTCGAGAACCATATATTTT
>TRBV19|TRBJ1-1|TRBD1|-
CASSRDSPEAFF
TGTGCCAGTAGTCGGGACAGCCCCGAAGCTTTCTTT
>TRBV19|TRBJ2-6|TRBD2|-
CASSSPLREGSGANVLTF
TGTGCCAGTAGTAGCCCCCTGCGGGAGGGGTCTGGGGCCAACGTCCTGACTTTC
>TRBV7-2|TRBJ1-2|-|-
CASSPLGPTDYGYTF
TGTGCCAGCAGCCCCCTAGGTCCCACTGACTATGGCTACACCTTC
>TRBV5-1|TRBJ2-3|TRBD2|-
CASRRNIGLASVAADTQYF
TGCGCCAGCAGGCGCAACATAGGACTAGCCTCAGTTGCGGCAGATACGCAGTATTTT
>TRBV18|TRBJ1-2|-|-
CASSKGSGQGPYGYTF
TGTGCCAGCTCAAAAGGCTCGGGACAAGGACCCTATGGCTACACCTTC
>TRBV7-2|TRBJ1-4|-|-
CASSLDRSRKLFF
TGTGCCAGCAGCCTAGACAGGTCCAGGAAACTGTTTTTT
>TRBV11-3|TRBJ2-7|TRBD2|once
CASSLAGGSSYEQYF
TGTGCCAGCAGCCTAGCGGGAGGGAGCTCCTACGAGCAGTACTTC
>TRBV18|TRBJ1-4|TRBD1|-
CASSRADRGNEKLFF
TGTGCCAGCTCACGGGCGGACAGGGGGAATGAAAAACTGTTTTTT